This T cell receptor beta chain was identified during a study of T cell repertoires in cytomegalovirus infection. Study summary: As its CMV epitopes, the study selected recently identified HLA-C-restricted and well-studied HLA-B-restricted targets. Points from the study as a whole: Individuals carrying CMV plus the relevant HLA were identified by cumulative frequency of public TCR beta families.

Of note for this clonotype: Antigen unknown.

TCRdb fed the reads into MiXCR, producing one record per CDR3 protein. The sample consists of about 770,000 distinct CDR3 sequences, 25% to 35% of them appearing once. CDR1 and CDR2 from the germline V gene are SGHVS and FNYEAQ. V lost 5 bases to trimming and J lost 4 bases; unmatched junction nucleotides: 12. The CDR3 totals 17 residues. This receptor was taken from a human donor in good health (CMV status not recorded). Some clones in this sample may be carry-over from other donors' samples. Sequences were derived from cultured CD8+ T cells from PBMCs, sampled from culture after CMV antigen stimulation. V and J are TRBV7-6 and TRBJ1-4, with TRBD1 identical over 8 bases. CDR3 sequence: CASSPGAGGWGNEKLFF. The CDR3 region has the DNA TGTGCCAGCAGCCCGGGGGCAGGGGGCTGGGGTAATGAAAAACTGTTTTTT. The entire variable domain, with the rest obtained from reference TRBV7-6 and TRBJ1-4, is as follows: GAGVSQSPRYKVTKRGQDVALRCDPISGHVSLYWYRQALGQGPEFLTYFNYEAQQDKSGLPNDRFSAERPEGSISTLTIQRTEQRDSAMYRCASSPGAGGWGNEKLFFGSGTQLSVL.